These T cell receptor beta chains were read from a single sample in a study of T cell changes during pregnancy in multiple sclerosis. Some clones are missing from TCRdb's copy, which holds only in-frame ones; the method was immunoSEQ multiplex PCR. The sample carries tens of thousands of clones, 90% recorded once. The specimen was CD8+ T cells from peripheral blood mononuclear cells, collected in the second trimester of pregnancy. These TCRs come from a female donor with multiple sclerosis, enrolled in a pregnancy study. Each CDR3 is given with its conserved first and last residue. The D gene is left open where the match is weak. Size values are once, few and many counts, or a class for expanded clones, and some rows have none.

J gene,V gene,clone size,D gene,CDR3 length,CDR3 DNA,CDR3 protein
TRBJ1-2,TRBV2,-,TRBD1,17,TGTGCCAGCAGCCATGACCAATCAGGGGGCCGGAGCTATGGCTACACCTTC,CASSHDQSGGRSYGYTF
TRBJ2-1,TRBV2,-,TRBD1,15,TGTGCCAGCAGTGAAACGGGACAGGGGATCCGGGAGCAGTTCTTC,CASSETGQGIREQFF
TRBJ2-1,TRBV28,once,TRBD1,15,TGTGCCAGCAGTTACCACAGGGGGTACGGGAATGAGCAGTTCTTC,CASSYHRGYGNEQFF
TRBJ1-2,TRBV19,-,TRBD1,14,TGTGCCAGTAGGATAGGCACAGGGGCTTGGGGCTACACCTTC,CASRIGTGAWGYTF
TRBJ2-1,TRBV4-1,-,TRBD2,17,TGCGCCAGCAGCCAACGGACTAGCGGGAGTTCCTACAATGAGCAGTTCTTC,CASSQRTSGSSYNEQFF
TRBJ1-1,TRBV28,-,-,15,TGTGCCAGCAGTTTATCGTCAGACTTGAACACTGAAGCTTTCTTT,CASSLSSDLNTEAFF
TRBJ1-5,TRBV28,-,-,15,TGTGCCAGCAGTTTCTATCCCTTCCTCAATCAGCCCCAGCATTTT,CASSFYPFLNQPQHF
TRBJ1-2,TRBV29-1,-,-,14,TGCAGCGTTGACGCCTCAGGGGCGTACTATGGCTACACCTTC,CSVDASGAYYGYTF
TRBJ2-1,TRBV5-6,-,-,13,TGTGCCAGCAGCATGGACTCGAACAATGAGCAGTTCTTC,CASSMDSNNEQFF
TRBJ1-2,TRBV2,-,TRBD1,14,TGTGCCAGCAGTGAAGCGGGCAGGGGGCATGGCTACACCTTC,CASSEAGRGHGYTF
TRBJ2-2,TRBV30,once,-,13,TGTGCCTGGAGTCGGAGGAACACCGGGGAGCTGTTTTTT,CAWSRRNTGELFF
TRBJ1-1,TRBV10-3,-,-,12,TGTGCCATCAGTGTGTCAGGGGTTTGGGCTTTCTTT,CAISVSGVWAFF
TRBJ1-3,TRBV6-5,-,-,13,TGTGCCAGCAGTTACTCAGGGGAAAACACCATATATTTT,CASSYSGENTIYF
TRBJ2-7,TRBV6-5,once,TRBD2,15,TGTGCCAGCAGCCAGGGACTAGCGGGAGTCTACGAGCAGTACTTC,CASSQGLAGVYEQYF
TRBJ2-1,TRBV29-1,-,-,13,TGCAGCGTTCGGGAAGGGTCCTACAATGAGCAGTTCTTC,CSVREGSYNEQFF
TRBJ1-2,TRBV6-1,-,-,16,TGTGCCAGCAGCGAACCGGACAGTCGGGCGCTCTATGGCTACACCTTC,CASSEPDSRALYGYTF
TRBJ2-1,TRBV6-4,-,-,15,TGTGCCAGCAGTGAGCGGGTGAGCTCCTACAATGAGCAGTTCTTC,CASSERVSSYNEQFF
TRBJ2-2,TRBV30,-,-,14,TGTGCCTGGAATTGGGGTCAGGGTAACGGGGAGCTGTTTTTT,CAWNWGQGNGELFF
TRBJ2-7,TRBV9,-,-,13,TGTGCCAGCAGCGCCCGTCACGGGGACGAGCAGTACTTC,CASSARHGDEQYF
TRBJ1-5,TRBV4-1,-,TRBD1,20,TGCGCCAGCAGCCTACGCCCACCCTCGGACAGGGCGGATAGCAATCAGCCCCAGCATTTT,CASSLRPPSDRADSNQPQHF
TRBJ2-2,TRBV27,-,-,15,TGTGCCAGCAGATATACAGGGTCCGATCCCGGGGAGCTGTTTTTT,CASRYTGSDPGELFF
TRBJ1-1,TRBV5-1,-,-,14,TGCGCCAGCAGCTTGGATTCGGGAAACACTGAAGCTTTCTTT,CASSLDSGNTEAFF
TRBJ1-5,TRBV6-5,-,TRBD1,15,TGTGCCAGCAGTTACTCGAAAGGCGGTGGGACAGGGGAGTGTTTT,CASSYSKGGGTGECF
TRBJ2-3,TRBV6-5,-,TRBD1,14,TGTGCCAGCAGTTACGGGACAGGCACAGATACGCAGTATTTT,CASSYGTGTDTQYF
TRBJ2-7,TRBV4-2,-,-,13,TGTGCCAGTCATAGGGACATAGCCTACGAGCAGTACTTC,CASHRDIAYEQYF
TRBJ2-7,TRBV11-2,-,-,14,TGTGCCAGCAGCTTAGCCGGGACAACCTACGAGCAGTACTTC,CASSLAGTTYEQYF
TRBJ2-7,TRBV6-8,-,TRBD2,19,TGTGCCAGTGAAGAATGGGGACTAGCGGGAGAAGGGGGACTATACGAGCAGTACTTC,CASEEWGLAGEGGLYEQYF
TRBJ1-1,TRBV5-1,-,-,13,TGCGCCAGCAGCTTGGCCGGGGGGCGTGAAGCTTTCTTT,CASSLAGGREAFF
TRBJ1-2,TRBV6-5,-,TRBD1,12,TGTGCCAGCAGGGGGACAGCCGATGGCTACACCTTC,CASRGTADGYTF
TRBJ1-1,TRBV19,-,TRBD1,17,TGTGCCAGTAGTATAGGACAGGGTGGTCCCCCGAACACTGAAGCTTTCTTT,CASSIGQGGPPNTEAFF
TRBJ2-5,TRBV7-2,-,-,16,TGTGCCAGCAGCTTTCTACAGGGTCCCCCCCAAGAGACCCAGTACTTC,CASSFLQGPPQETQYF
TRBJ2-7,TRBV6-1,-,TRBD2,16,TGTGCCAGCAGTGAATTTAGCCTAGCGGGAGTCTACGAGCAGTACTTC,CASSEFSLAGVYEQYF